A selection of T cell receptor beta chains follows, all from one sample in a study of shared clonotypes between healthy human individuals. Sequencing used immunoSEQ multiplex PCR; TCRdb keeps in-frame clones, though not all of them. Among 2 million to 2.5 million clones, 90% to 97% were seen once, and the ten largest hold approximately 0.13%. The sequenced material came from naive CD4+ T cells sorted from blood. The receptors stem from a man aged 18 to 29 in good health. CDR3s leave out the opening cysteine and the closing phenylalanine or tryptophan.

j_call,v_call,cdr3_aa
TRBJ1-5,TRBV6-6,ASSARWGDNQPQH
TRBJ2-2,TRBV10-2,ASRPNTGELF
TRBJ2-7,TRBV4-2,ASSQDFDRGWYEQY
TRBJ1-2,TRBV18,ASSPGTGVGYT
TRBJ2-4,TRBV7-9,ASSTNRDREKGENIQY
TRBJ1-4,TRBV28,ASSTREKLF
TRBJ1-1,TRBV7-9,ASSPEDREHTEAF
TRBJ1-5,TRBV4-1,ASSHPQGRPQPQH
TRBJ2-2,TRBV7-9,ASSQQAGELF
TRBJ1-1,TRBV6-5,ASSYTKKNTEAF
TRBJ2-7,TRBV28,ASSSSPLRGNEQY
TRBJ2-7,TRBV7-9,ASSSPPQGRPLY
TRBJ2-6,TRBV6-1,ASRVGLSGANVLT
TRBJ1-2,TRBV5-1,ASSLVGQGEGYT
TRBJ2-1,TRBV6-6,AIRYDRSSYNEQF
TRBJ1-4,TRBV30,AWNPGQGRKLF
TRBJ2-3,TRBV28,ASSSASLPSTDTQY
TRBJ1-5,TRBV2,ASRDRVNQPQH
TRBJ1-5,TRBV23-1,ASNQPQH
TRBJ1-1,TRBV12-5,ASGAIWGTGYTEAF